The T cell receptor beta chain described here comes from a study of blood T cells in healthy people across ages. A sample-barcoded 5' primer and a J-beta primer mix were used in a second PCR of about 7 to 12 cycles. TCRdb called the 5' RACE reads again in MiXCR, with one record for every CDR3 protein. The sample lists about 830,000 distinct CDR3 sequences; approximately 67% were seen once. This CDR3 comprises 14 residues. Trimming took off 2 bases at V and 6 bases at J, with 14 bases between the two ends. In germline, CDR1 is LGHNA, CDR2 YNFKEQ. Study-level points and caveats: With age, beta diversity per million T cells declined roughly linearly, significantly by 35 to 40.

With respect to this clonotype: As yet, its antigen is unknown.

This receptor was identified in a man aged 25 to 40 in good health. The chain is built from TRBV4-2 and TRBJ2-7, with D possibly called TRBD1 or TRBD2 (5 bases each). Specimen: blood. Here the CDR3 DNA reads TGTGCCAGCAGCCAACTGGGACGGGCGGCCGAGCAGTACTTC. It encodes CASSQLGRAAEQYF.